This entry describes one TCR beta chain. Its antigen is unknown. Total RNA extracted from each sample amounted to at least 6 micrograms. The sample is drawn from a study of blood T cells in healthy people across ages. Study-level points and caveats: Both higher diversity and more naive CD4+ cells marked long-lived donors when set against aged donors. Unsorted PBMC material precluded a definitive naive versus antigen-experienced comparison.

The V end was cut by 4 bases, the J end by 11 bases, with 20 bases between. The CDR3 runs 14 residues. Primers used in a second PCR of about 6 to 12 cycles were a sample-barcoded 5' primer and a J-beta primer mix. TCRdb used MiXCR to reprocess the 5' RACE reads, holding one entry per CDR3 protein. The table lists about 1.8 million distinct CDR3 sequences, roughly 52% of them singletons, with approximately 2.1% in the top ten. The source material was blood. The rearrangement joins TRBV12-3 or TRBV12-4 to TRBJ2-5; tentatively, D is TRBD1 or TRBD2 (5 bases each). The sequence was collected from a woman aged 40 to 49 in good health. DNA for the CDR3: TGTGCCAGCAGTTGGAACCGGGACGTTGGAGAGCAGTACTTC. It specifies CASSWNRDVGEQYF.